This T cell receptor (beta chain) was found in a study of shared clonotypes between healthy human individuals. The CDR3 is 14 amino acids. Germline CDR1 MNHNY, CDR2 SVGAGI (reference sequence). V lost 7 bases and J lost 2, with 14 bases in between. Some clones are missing from TCRdb's copy, which holds only in-frame ones; the method was immunoSEQ multiplex PCR. This table holds about 2 million clones, roughly 96% found once. This chain joins TRBV6-6 and TRBJ1-1; D gene ambiguous. This sequence originates from a man aged 18 to 35 in good health. Sequences were obtained from naive CD4+ T cells sorted from blood. Subset defined: CD45RA+ positively selected. CDR3 sequence: CASNSREANTEAFF. The DNA for the CDR3 is TGTGCCAGCAACTCTCGAGAAGCTAACACTGAAGCTTTCTTT.